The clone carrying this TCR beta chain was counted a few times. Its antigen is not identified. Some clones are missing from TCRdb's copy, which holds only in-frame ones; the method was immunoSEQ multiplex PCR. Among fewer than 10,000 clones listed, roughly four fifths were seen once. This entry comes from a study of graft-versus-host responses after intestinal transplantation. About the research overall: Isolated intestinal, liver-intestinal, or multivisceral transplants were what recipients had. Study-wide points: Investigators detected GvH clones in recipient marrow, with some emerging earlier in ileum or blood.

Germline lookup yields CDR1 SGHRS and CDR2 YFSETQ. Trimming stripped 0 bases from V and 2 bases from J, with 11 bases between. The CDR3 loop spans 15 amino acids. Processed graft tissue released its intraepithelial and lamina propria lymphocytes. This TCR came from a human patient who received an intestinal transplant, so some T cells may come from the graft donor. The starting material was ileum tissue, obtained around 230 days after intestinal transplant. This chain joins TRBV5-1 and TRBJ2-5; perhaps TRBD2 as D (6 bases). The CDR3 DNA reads TGCGCCAGCAGCTTGGCAGCGGGCGGACAAGAGACCCAGTACTTC. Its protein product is CASSLAAGGQETQYF.